The source of this T cell receptor (beta chain) is a study of blood T cell repertoires in COVID-19 (dated by TCRdb to the early 2020s). The study in broad terms: Collaborator samples came from the United States, Italy and Spain and covered acute and convalescent phases of COVID-19. The material from the prospective study consisted of cDNA or gDNA derived from T cells, B-cell-depleted T cells, or PBMCs. The dataset comprised deeply sampled blood TCRbeta repertoires from subjects exposed to, actively infected with, or recovered from COVID-19. The repertoires were released in a freely available public database intended as a resource for research on the immune response to SARS-CoV-2. The samples were drawn from two sources: the first 160 participants of the ongoing ImmuneRACE study, and 950 to 1,500 subjects contributed by 6 global collaborators. Nearly every sample came with metadata listing a de-identified subject ID, COVID-19 status, age in years and sex. Where available, HLA class I and class II types were obtained from metadata supplied by the sample provider rather than from assay-based typing. General findings and caveats noted by the study authors: The amount of clinical and demographic metadata varied by source and participant and was provided uncurated.

Points on this clone: The specificity of this receptor is unknown. No much larger clone exists at a distance of one base, and base qualities are not known.

Each collaborating institution followed its own protocols to collect whole blood in K2EDTA tubes. Collaborator samples were shipped for TCRbeta analysis as frozen whole blood, isolated PBMCs, or DNA extracted from either sample type. V and J are trimmed by 7 bases and 3 bases, and the gene matches miss 6 bases of the junction. According to the germline V gene, CDR1 reads MNHEY and CDR2 reads SVGAGI. Spanning cysteine to phenylalanine, the CDR3 consists of 14 amino acids. The DNA shown is the 42-base CDR3, in frame from base 1. TCRbeta CDR3 regions were amplified from genomic DNA by means of the immunoSEQ Assay, a bias-controlled multiplex PCR. The study's processing was this. Nucleated cell counts per sample were estimated from amplification of reference gene primers within the assay. To quantify the absolute abundance of each unique TCRbeta CDR3 rearrangement, sequence reads were collapsed and filtered. For each sample, productive Simpson clonality was calculated by taking the square root of Simpson's diversity index across productive rearrangements. The clones in this table, taken by TCRdb from immuneACCESS, are in-frame only. Not every clone is retained; where verified, under half of the shortfall comes from an unresolved V gene, and the cause of the rest is unknown. V, J and clone size were drawn from that table, and D and trimming were deduced from the DNA. This sample comprises under 170,000 clones, roughly 85% of them detected only once. The top ten hold roughly 3.4% of the sample.

This receptor was obtained from a man aged 70 or older with acute or convalescent COVID-19. The sequence joins TRBV6-5 to TRBJ1-1, with 9 central nucleotides matching TRBD1. Sequencing was carried out using peripheral blood. The CDR3 protein: CASTEQGADTEAFF. The nucleotides read TGTGCCAGCACCGAACAGGGGGCCGACACTGAAGCTTTCTTT.